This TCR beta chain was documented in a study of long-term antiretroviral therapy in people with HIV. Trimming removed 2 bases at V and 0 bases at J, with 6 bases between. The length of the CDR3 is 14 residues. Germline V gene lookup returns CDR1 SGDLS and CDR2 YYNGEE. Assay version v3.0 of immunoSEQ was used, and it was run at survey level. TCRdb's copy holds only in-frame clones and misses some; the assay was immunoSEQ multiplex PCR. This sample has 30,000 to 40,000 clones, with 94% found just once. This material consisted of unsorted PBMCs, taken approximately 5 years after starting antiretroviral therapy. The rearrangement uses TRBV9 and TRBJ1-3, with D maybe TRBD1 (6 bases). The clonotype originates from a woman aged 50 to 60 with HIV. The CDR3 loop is CASSVTGSGNTIYF. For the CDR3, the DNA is TGTGCCAGCAGCGTGACAGGCTCTGGAAACACCATATATTTT.